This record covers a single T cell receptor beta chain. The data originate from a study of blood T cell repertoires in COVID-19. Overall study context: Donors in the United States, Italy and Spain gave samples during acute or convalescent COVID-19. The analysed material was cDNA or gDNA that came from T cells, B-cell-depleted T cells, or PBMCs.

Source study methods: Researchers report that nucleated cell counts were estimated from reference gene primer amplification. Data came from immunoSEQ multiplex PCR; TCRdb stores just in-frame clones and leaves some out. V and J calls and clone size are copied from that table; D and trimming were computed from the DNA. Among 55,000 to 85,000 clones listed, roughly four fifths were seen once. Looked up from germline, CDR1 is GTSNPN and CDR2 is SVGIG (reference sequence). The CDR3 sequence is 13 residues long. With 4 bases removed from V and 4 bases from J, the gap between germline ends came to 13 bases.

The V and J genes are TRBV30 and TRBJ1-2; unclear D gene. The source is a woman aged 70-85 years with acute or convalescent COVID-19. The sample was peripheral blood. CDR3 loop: CAWTLGETYGYTF. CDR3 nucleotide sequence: TGTGCCTGGACCCTCGGGGAGACCTATGGCTACACCTTC.